Following are 2 T cell receptor beta chains from one sample sequenced in a study of cytomegalovirus exposure and HLA in healthy donors. Vbeta (60) and Jbeta (13) primers were used in the PCR. The table came from immunoSEQ multiplex PCR; TCRdb's copy has only in-frame clones and leaves some out. The sample gives about 170,000 clones, roughly 80% of which show up once; 2% to 2.5% is in the top ten. The sequenced sample consisted of PBMCs. Every receptor here comes from a male donor in good health and CMV-seronegative.

This clone was seen once. This chain links TRBV5-1 with TRBJ2-1, with D possibly matching TRBD1 (6 bases). There are 14 residues in the CDR3. Germline V gene sequence: CDR1 SGHRS, CDR2 YFSETQ. Trimming cost V 0 bases and J 7 bases, with 11 bases left between them. CDR3 bases: TGCGCCAGCAGCTTGGATGGACAGCTTAATGAGCAGTTCTTC. It codes for CASSLDGQLNEQFF.

This chain joins TRBV5-1 and TRBJ2-3; TRBD2 might be the D (6 bases). CDR3 length: 16 amino acids. Germline V CDR1 and CDR2: SGHRS, YFSETQ. Trimming shortened V by 4 bases and J by 2 bases, and 17 bases separated the two germline ends. CDR3 loop: CASSNLLAEFTDTQYF. CDR3 nucleotide sequence: TGCGCCAGCAGCAACTTACTAGCCGAGTTCACAGATACGCAGTATTTT.